The 2 T cell receptor beta chains below come from one sample, sequenced in a study of T cell repertoires in cytomegalovirus infection. Using its own MiXCR run on the reads, TCRdb lists one record per CDR3 protein. The table shows about 530,000 distinct CDR3 sequences, with roughly 29% occurring only once. The specimen sequenced was PBMCs. The receptor set was obtained from a human donor in good health (CMV status not recorded). Some clones in this sample may be carry-over from other donors' samples.

This chain links TRBV25-1 with TRBJ1-1, with 10 bases lining up with TRBD1. The CDR3 has 15 amino acids. J was trimmed by 4 bases and V by 5 bases; bases with no gene match: 7. CDR1 and CDR2 from the germline V gene are MGHDK and SYGVNS. The CDR3 DNA follows: TGTGCCAGCAGTCCATCCGGGACAGGGGTCACTGAAGCTTTCTTT. Protein sequence: CASSPSGTGVTEAFF.

This clonotype has only a few counts. This chain joins TRBV7-2 and TRBJ2-1; D unclear. The CDR3 sequence is 13 residues long. Per the germline V gene, CDR1 is SGHTA and CDR2 is FQGNSA. With 2 bases removed from V and 3 bases from J, the gap between germline ends came to 5 bases. The CDR3 sequence: CASSLSYYNEQFF. As DNA, the CDR3 is TGTGCCAGCAGCTTAAGCTACTACAATGAGCAGTTCTTC. Variable domain in full (rest from reference TRBV7-2 and TRBJ2-1): GAGVSQSPSNKVTEKGKDVELRCDPISGHTALYWYRQSLGQGLEFLIYFQGNSAPDKSGLPSDRFSAERTGGSVSTLTIQRTQQEDSAVYLCASSLSYYNEQFFGPGTRLTVL.